This T cell receptor (beta chain) was documented in a study of shared clonotypes between healthy human individuals (dated by TCRdb to the early 2020s). For context, the study as a whole: Three men and a couple of women, aged 18 to 49 years, made up the cohort. To estimate repertoire size and how much clonotypes are shared between individuals, the study performed deep sequencing of blood TCR repertoires from roughly five healthy adults. For each donor, CD4 naive and CD4 memory were each given three plates, CD8 naive was given two plates, and CD8 memory was given one plate. Per donor, leukapheresis produced somewhere between about 0.8 and 9 billion PBMCs. Libraries were prepared and TCR repertoires were sequenced by different laboratories using diverse techniques, in order to increase sequencing depth and limit assay-specific biases.

The donors were healthy, HIV-negative adults who had no recently reported acute infections or vaccinations. Every donor was a Caucasian adult living in Nashville, Tennessee, USA. CD4+ T cells were enriched by magnetic negative selection, after which naive cells were positively selected on CD45RA and the negative fraction was taken as the memory subset. After blood collection by leukapheresis, PBMCs were isolated using Ficoll-Histopaque density gradient centrifugation and then cryopreserved in the vapor phase of liquid nitrogen. Analytical flow cytometry was used to check the purity and quantity of every magnetically sorted T cell population. From each sorted fraction, genomic DNA was isolated and quantified by UV absorbance on a Nanodrop 2000c. About this clone itself: It has no known antigen specificity. The input lacks base qualities; no much larger clone sits a single base away. The same CDR3 also results from other DNA sequences found in this sample.

What the work shows at the level of the full study, not this receptor alone: Only blood was sampled, and tissue TCR repertoires likely differ from those in blood. Naive subsets generally had larger estimated clonotype richness than memory subsets. Compared with non-shared clonotypes, clonotypes shared by all four sorted-subset donors had higher generation probabilities. Even with the large sequencing depth, rarefaction of the sorted-subset datasets indicated that sequencing was incomplete. Pairwise subsampling led to the expectation that sequencing depth would affect the degree of clonotype sharing among donors. Across a handful of donors, around 5% of naive CD4, roughly 3.3% of naive CD8, roughly 2.2% of memory CD4, and 0.4% to 0.45% of memory CD8 clonotypes were shared. Because the study included a small number of donors, the genetic and exposure-history diversity represented was limited.

Its CDR3 holds 13 amino acids, cysteine through phenylalanine. Of all the DNA, just the CDR3 is kept, 39 bases in frame from base 1. The junction carries 6 bases between V and J, which are trimmed by 4 bases and 1 base respectively. Sequences SEHNR (CDR1) and FQNEAQ (CDR2) are obtained from the germline V gene (reference sequence). Using the deep immunoSEQ assay, TCR CDR3 regions were amplified from genomic DNA by multiplex PCR. Extracted genomic DNA from each cell subset was spread evenly across all wells of several immunoSEQ 96-well plates, with each plate serving as a replicate. For sorted subsets, roughly 200 ng genomic DNA, equal to tens of thousands of T cell genomes, was loaded into each replicate PCR. The purified libraries were quantified using a Qubit 3.0 fluorometer, sized with a Bioanalyzer 2100, and then quantified again using the KAPA Library Quantification kit. Every immunoSEQ 96-well plate was sequenced on a separate single-read 150-cycle Illumina NextSeq 550 flow cell. The paper's processing steps were these. Because the immunoSEQ output held only junctional sequences and lacked quality scores, the filtering could not match the filtering applied to full-length reads. Sequences were annotated with PyIR, a Python wrapper for IgBLAST v1.9, and V/J genes and CDR3 were assigned using IMGT germline references. Reads with weak V/J assignments (E-value above 1e-6), missing CDR3, stop codons, out-of-frame junctions, or ambiguous translated residues were removed. V3J clonotypes were defined as sequences sharing the same inferred V gene, J gene, and CDR3 amino acid sequence. The percentage overlap between two repertoires was calculated by dividing the number of shared unique clonotypes by the size of the smaller repertoire. Richness of each repertoire was evaluated using RTK rarefaction, the Chao1 estimator, and Recon v2.1 estimates of unobserved clonotypes. Generation probabilities for all TCRbeta clonotypes obtained by the gDNA method from a handful of donors were computed using OLGA. Here the immuneACCESS table is served through TCRdb, limited to in-frame sequences with V and J called. Missing clones are a known gap in these copies; in checked studies unresolved V genes cover under half, and the rest lacks a known reason. The DNA gave D and trimming, while V, J and clone size come from that table. The table for this sample lists 2 million to 2.5 million clones; around 90% of them were counted only once. Jointly, the top ten make up around 0.35% of the sample.

This receptor was taken from a man aged 18-30 years in good health. Some clones in this sample may be carry-over from other donors' samples. The sequencing input was naive CD4+ T cells from PBMCs. The sample's cell subset or site, from its label and the paper: CD45RA+ positively selected. The chain joins TRBV7-9 to TRBJ2-3, with the D gene call left open. The CDR3 corresponds to CASSSRGTDTQYF. DNA sequence: TGTGCCAGCAGCTCTCGGGGCACAGATACGCAGTATTTT.